This paragraph covers one T cell receptor (beta chain) sequence. The antigen remains unidentified. These data belong to a study of cytomegalovirus exposure and HLA in healthy donors. Study outcomes and limitations: Analyses of presence/absence relied on an assumption of roughly uniform sequencing depth across donors. Clonal expansion was found to be greater in HLA-associated TCR beta chains than in equally common others in a later analysis.

60 Vbeta and 13 Jbeta primers were used in PCR. Data came from immunoSEQ multiplex PCR; TCRdb stores just in-frame clones and leaves some out. The sample records about 140,000 clones, over 60% being singletons. J lost 0 bases, V lost 1 base, and 13 bases had no gene match. From germline, CDR1 is SQVTM and CDR2 ANQGSEA. The CDR3 length is 20 residues. V and J are TRBV29-1 and TRBJ2-4, with 12 bases matching TRBD1. The sequence was obtained from a male donor in good health and CMV-seropositive. Sequencing was done on a sample of PBMCs. In nucleotides, the CDR3 is TGCAGCGTTGAAGGTGGGACAGGGGGCGGTCCCAGCTTAGCCAAAAACATTCAGTACTTC. Its translation: CSVEGGTGGGPSLAKNIQYF.